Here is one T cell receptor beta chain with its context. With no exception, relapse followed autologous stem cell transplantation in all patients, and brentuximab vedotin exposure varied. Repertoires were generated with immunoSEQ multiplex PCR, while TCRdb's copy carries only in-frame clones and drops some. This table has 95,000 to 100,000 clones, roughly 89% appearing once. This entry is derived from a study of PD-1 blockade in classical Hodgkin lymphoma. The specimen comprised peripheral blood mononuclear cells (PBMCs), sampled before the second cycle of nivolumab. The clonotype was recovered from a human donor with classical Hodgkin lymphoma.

The DNA for the CDR3 is TGTGCCAGCACCTCCTACGGGGGGCTGAACACTGAAGCTTTCTTT. Its protein is CASTSYGGLNTEAFF. The genes are TRBV7-9 and TRBJ1-1, with TRBD1 as a possible D gene (6 bases). CDR3 length: 15 residues. V shed 7 bases and J shed 0 bases, with 15 bases lying between them. In germline, CDR1 is SEHNR, CDR2 FQNEAQ (reference sequence). Using reference TRBV7-9 and TRBJ1-1 for the parts outside the CDR3, the full variable domain is DTGVSQNPRHKITKRGQNVTFRCDPISEHNRLYWYRQTLGQGPEFLTYFQNEAQLEKSRLLSDRFSAERPKGSFSTLEIQRTEQGDSAMYLCASTSYGGLNTEAFFGQGTRLTVV.